The 14 T cell receptor beta chains below come from one sample, sequenced in a study of cytomegalovirus exposure and HLA in healthy donors. Profiled with immunoSEQ multiplex PCR; TCRdb holds only in-frame clones, not every one. The sample lists more than 300,000 clones; 86% were seen once. The sample was PBMCs. Receptors were obtained from a woman under 30 in good health and CMV-seronegative.

The chain recombines TRBV19 with TRBJ2-7, with 10 bases aligning to TRBD2. V was pared by 8 bases and J by 4 bases, with 8 bases of the junction left unmatched. The CDR3 runs 14 residues. Germline V lookup: CDR1 LNHDA, CDR2 SQIVND (reference sequence). The CDR3 loop is CASAGTSASYEQYF. The CDR3 DNA is TGTGCCAGTGCTGGGACTAGCGCCTCATACGAGCAGTACTTC.

This rearrangement joins TRBV4-3 to TRBJ2-1; TRBD2 matches at 7 bases. J lost 6 bases, V lost 8 bases, and 13 bases had no gene match. This CDR3 region has 15 residues. Germline CDR1 reads LGHNA; CDR2 reads YSLEER. The CDR3 region has the DNA TGCGCCAGCGATCCCGGACTAGTCGAGGGCAATGAGCAGTTCTTC. It specifies CASDPGLVEGNEQFF.

This sequence joins TRBV9 and TRBJ2-7; a possible D gene is TRBD1 (6 bases). V lost 4 bases and J 3 bases, leaving 17 bases between the germline ends. Germline assignment: CDR1 SGDLS and CDR2 YYNGEE. CDR3 length equals 15 residues. This chain's CDR3 is CASSLQGSVHYEQYF. CDR3 in DNA: TGTGCCAGCAGCCTCCAGGGGTCCGTCCACTACGAGCAGTACTTC. Looking up the rest from reference TRBV9 and TRBJ2-7 gives the full variable domain: DSGVTQTPKHLITATGQRVTLRCSPRSGDLSVYWYQQSLDQGLQFLIQYYNGEERAKGNILERFSAQQFPDLHSELNLSSLELGDSALYFCASSLQGSVHYEQYFGPGTRLTVT.

This rearrangement joins TRBV6-1 to TRBJ2-7; 9 positions match TRBD1. The junction had 6 bases not matched to a gene; V was cut back by 6 bases and J by 9 bases. The CDR3 length is 12 residues. Looked up from germline, CDR1 is MNHNS and CDR2 is SASEGT. The CDR3 reads CASSPWGQGQYF. For the CDR3, the DNA is TGTGCCAGCAGCCCATGGGGACAGGGGCAGTACTTC.

The V gene is TRBV13, the J gene TRBJ2-7; D ambiguous. V was trimmed by 0 bases and J by 4 bases, leaving 4 bases between them. The CDR3 runs 12 residues. CDR1 is PRHDT and CDR2 is FYEKMQ in the germline V gene (reference sequence). CDR3 residues: CASSLGRYEQYF. CDR3 coding DNA: TGTGCCAGCAGCTTAGGGCGGTACGAGCAGTACTTC.

At least ten counts were recorded for this clone. This chain connects TRBV23-1 to TRBJ1-1; TRBD1 is a possible D gene (5 bases). TRBV23-1 is labeled an ORF, and its function is uncertain. The CDR3 totals 14 residues. The V end lost 6 bases, the J end lost 8 bases, and 19 bases lay between the germline ends. CDR3 protein: CASSSKVPKGEAFF. The CDR3 DNA follows: TGCGCCAGCAGCTCTAAGGTCCCCAAGGGGGAAGCTTTCTTT.

This chain connects TRBV27 to TRBJ1-4; 8 bases align to TRBD1. The CDR3 sequence is 17 residues long. Germline lookup yields CDR1 MNHEY and CDR2 SMNVEV (reference sequence). The V gene end was trimmed by 3 bases and the J gene end by 4 bases; junction bases not matched to a gene: 10. The CDR3 DNA follows: TGTGCCAGCAGTTTTTCCTCCGGGACAGGCTATAATGAAAAACTGTTTTTT. Translating it yields CASSFSSGTGYNEKLFF.

The chain employs TRBV6-1 and TRBJ2-7; possible D gene TRBD2, 5 bases. The V gene's germline CDR1 is MNHNS and CDR2 SASEGT. V lost 3 bases and J lost 3, with 9 bases in between. The CDR3 loop spans 13 amino acids. CDR3 protein: CASSDGRDYEQYF. CDR3 bases: TGTGCCAGCAGTGACGGCCGGGACTACGAGCAGTACTTC.

CDR3 sequence reads: CASLQGGAEKLFF. The CDR3 DNA reads as TGTGCCAGCTTACAGGGGGGGGCTGAAAAACTGTTTTTT. The chain recombines TRBV2 with TRBJ1-4; 8 positions agree with TRBD1. In germline, CDR1 is SNHLY, CDR2 FYNNEI. V trimming: 8 bases; J trimming: 7 bases; junction bases outside the gene matches: 6. The CDR3 sequence is 13 residues long.

CDR3 sequence reads: CSVARTGSTEAFF. Here the CDR3 DNA reads TGCAGCGTCGCCAGGACAGGGAGCACTGAAGCTTTCTTT. The chain links TRBV29-1 to TRBJ1-1, with 8 bases lining up with TRBD1. Germline CDR1 and CDR2: SQVTM and ANQGSEA. This CDR3 contains 13 residues. J gave up 4 bases and V 6 bases, and 7 bases lay outside the gene matches.

This clone occurred a few times. J is TRBJ1-2 and V is TRBV7-8, with a tentative D call TRBD1 (5 bases). This CDR3 has 16 amino acids. With 1 base removed from V and 4 bases from J, the gap between germline ends came to 16 bases. Germline assignment: CDR1 SGHVS and CDR2 FQNEAQ. The chain's CDR3 is CASSLGGRQGTYGYTF. The CDR3 DNA reads as TGTGCCAGCAGCTTAGGGGGGAGGCAGGGAACCTATGGCTACACCTTC.

V usage is TRBV5-4 and J usage is TRBJ2-7; TRBD2 aligns across 10 bases. With 4 bases clipped from V and 0 bases from J, the junction kept 4 bases outside the gene matches. The CDR3 has 15 residues. Germline loops: CDR1 SGHNT, CDR2 YYREEE (reference sequence). The CDR3 sequence: CASSGGLADSYEQYF. CDR3 nucleotides: TGTGCCAGCAGCGGCGGACTAGCGGACTCCTACGAGCAGTACTTC.

The chain carries TRBV28 and TRBJ1-3; TRBD1 matches at 7 bases. V lost 5 bases, J lost 0 bases, and 16 bases stayed unmatched. Per the germline V gene, CDR1 is MDHEN and CDR2 is SYDVKM. The CDR3 totals 19 residues. CDR3 DNA: TGTGCCAGCAGTCCCCCCTCAGGGGGGTGGCGAAGCTCTGGAAACACCATATATTTT. It is translated as CASSPPSGGWRSSGNTIYF.

The genes are TRBV27 and TRBJ1-1; possibly TRBD1 for D (5 bases). Trimming left V 7 bases short and J 8 bases short, with 11 bases between. This CDR3 region has 11 residues. Germline CDR1 reads MNHEY; CDR2 reads SMNVEV (reference sequence). The CDR3 coding sequence is TGTGCCAGCAAGGGGCGGGGGGAAGCTTTCTTT. As protein: CASKGRGEAFF.